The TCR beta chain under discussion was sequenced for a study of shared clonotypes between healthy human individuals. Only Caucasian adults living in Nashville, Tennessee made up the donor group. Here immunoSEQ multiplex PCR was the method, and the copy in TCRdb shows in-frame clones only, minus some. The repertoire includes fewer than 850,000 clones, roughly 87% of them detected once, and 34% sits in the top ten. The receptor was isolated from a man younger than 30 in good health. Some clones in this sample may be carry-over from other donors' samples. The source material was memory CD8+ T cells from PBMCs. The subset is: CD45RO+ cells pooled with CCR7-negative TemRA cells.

CDR3 protein: CASSFGRATEAFF. The CDR3 nucleotides read TGTGCCAGCAGCTTTGGCAGGGCCACTGAAGCTTTCTTT. The chain combines TRBV11-3 with TRBJ1-1; the D gene is possibly TRBD1 (5 bases). Germline CDR1 and CDR2: SGHNT and YENEEA. The length of the CDR3 is 13 residues. Trimming removed 3 bases from V and 4 bases from J, with 9 bases in between.